The rows below give T cell receptor beta chains drawn from one sample of a study of T cell responses to AZD1222 COVID-19 vaccine. Some clones are missing from TCRdb's copy, which holds only in-frame ones; the method was immunoSEQ multiplex PCR. The profile shows around 99,000 clones, 91% of them singletons. This material consisted of peripheral blood, taken 28 days after the second AZD1222 dose. The origin of the receptors is an adult who received the AZD1222 COVID-19 vaccine. The CDR3 runs from the conserved cysteine through the conserved F or W. D genes are given only for firm matches. Not every row has a clone size; where given, it reads once, few, many or a size class.

V	D	size	J	CDR3	DNA
TRBV28	.	.	TRBJ1-5	CASSFDPKLPQHF	TGTGCCAGCAGTTTCGACCCCAAGTTGCCCCAGCATTTT
TRBV5-1	TRBD1	.	TRBJ1-1	CASRETGVPNTEAFF	TGCGCCAGCCGGGAGACAGGGGTGCCGAACACTGAAGCTTTCTTT
TRBV5-1	.	.	TRBJ2-5	CASSLEGPQETQYF	TGCGCCAGCAGCTTGGAGGGGCCCCAAGAGACCCAGTACTTC
TRBV5-5	TRBD1	.	TRBJ1-1	CASSFTGGAEAFF	TGTGCCAGCAGCTTCACAGGGGGGGCTGAAGCTTTCTTT
TRBV5-6	TRBD1	once	TRBJ2-1	CASSPPGQGYNEQFF	TGTGCCAGCAGCCCGCCGGGACAGGGATACAATGAGCAGTTCTTC
TRBV13	TRBD2	.	TRBJ2-1	CASSPGAGEFF	TGTGCCAGCAGCCCTGGGGCGGGAGAGTTCTTC
TRBV5-1	.	.	TRBJ2-2	CASSPRPKGVGELFF	TGCGCCAGCAGCCCCAGGCCGAAGGGGGTCGGGGAGCTGTTTTTT
TRBV7-2	.	once	TRBJ2-7	CASSLRDTFYEQYF	TGTGCCAGCAGCCTCCGGGACACCTTCTACGAGCAGTACTTC
TRBV19	TRBD1	.	TRBJ2-7	CASRPGGEVWEQYF	TGTGCCAGTAGACCAGGGGGCGAAGTTTGGGAGCAGTACTTC
TRBV6-5	TRBD1	.	TRBJ1-4	CASSYSTGANEKLFF	TGTGCCAGCAGTTACTCGACAGGGGCTAATGAAAAACTGTTTTTT
TRBV7-9	.	.	TRBJ1-1	CASSQMNTEAFF	TGTGCCAGCAGCCAGATGAACACTGAAGCTTTCTTT
TRBV7-6	.	.	TRBJ2-2	CASSLTTRQRLGTSGELFF	TGTGCCAGCAGCTTAACTACGCGTCAGCGCCTAGGGACCTCCGGGGAGCTGTTTTTT
TRBV28	.	.	TRBJ1-6	CATGDFTLHF	TGTGCCACAGGGGATTTCACCCTCCACTTT
TRBV29-1	.	.	TRBJ1-2	CSVEDRHYGYTF	TGCAGCGTTGAGGACAGACACTATGGCTACACCTTC
TRBV19	TRBD2	.	TRBJ2-1	CASSNTGGNEQFF	TGTGCCAGTAGTAACACGGGGGGAAATGAGCAGTTCTTC
TRBV10-3	TRBD2	.	TRBJ2-5	CAISPREEETQYF	TGTGCCATCAGTCCCCGGGAGGAAGAGACCCAGTACTTC
TRBV2	.	.	TRBJ1-1	CASSEAPVNTEAFF	TGTGCCAGCAGTGAAGCGCCGGTGAACACTGAAGCTTTCTTT
TRBV18	.	.	TRBJ2-2	CASSPQRTGNTGELFF	TGTGCCAGCTCACCACAACGTACAGGGAACACCGGGGAGCTGTTTTTT
TRBV5-1	TRBD1	few	TRBJ1-2	CASSGGGWDRGGGYTF	TGCGCCAGCAGTGGAGGTGGCTGGGACAGGGGCGGTGGCTACACCTTC
TRBV28	.	.	TRBJ1-3	CASSPRSRNSGNTIYF	TGTGCCAGCAGTCCCCGGTCGAGGAACTCTGGAAACACCATATATTTT
TRBV5-8	.	.	TRBJ1-2	CASSLVSGAGGYTF	TGTGCCAGCAGCTTGGTTTCGGGCGCGGGTGGCTACACCTTC
TRBV25-1	.	.	TRBJ2-3	CASSEGPRRADTQYF	TGTGCCAGCAGTGAAGGCCCACGGAGGGCAGATACGCAGTATTTT
TRBV9	TRBD2	once	TRBJ2-5	CASSALKDRGLAGAYQETQYF	TGTGCCAGCAGCGCCCTCAAGGACCGGGGACTAGCGGGAGCCTACCAAGAGACCCAGTACTTC
TRBV18	.	once	TRBJ2-7	CASSRGQSMSYEQYF	TGTGCCAGCTCCCGAGGACAGTCTATGTCCTACGAGCAGTACTTC
TRBV5-6	.	.	TRBJ2-1	CASRRQNEQFF	TGTGCCAGCAGAAGACAGAATGAGCAGTTCTTC
TRBV3-1/TRBV3-2	TRBD1	.	TRBJ1-1	CASSQDTGVLEISTEAFF	TGTGCCAGCAGCCAGGATACAGGGGTTCTCGAAATAAGCACTGAAGCTTTCTTT
TRBV28	.	.	TRBJ1-5	CASSLGQPQHF	TGTGCCAGCAGTTTAGGTCAGCCCCAGCATTTT
TRBV13	.	.	TRBJ2-5	CASSLFGGSQETQYF	TGTGCCAGCAGCTTATTCGGGGGCAGCCAAGAGACCCAGTACTTC